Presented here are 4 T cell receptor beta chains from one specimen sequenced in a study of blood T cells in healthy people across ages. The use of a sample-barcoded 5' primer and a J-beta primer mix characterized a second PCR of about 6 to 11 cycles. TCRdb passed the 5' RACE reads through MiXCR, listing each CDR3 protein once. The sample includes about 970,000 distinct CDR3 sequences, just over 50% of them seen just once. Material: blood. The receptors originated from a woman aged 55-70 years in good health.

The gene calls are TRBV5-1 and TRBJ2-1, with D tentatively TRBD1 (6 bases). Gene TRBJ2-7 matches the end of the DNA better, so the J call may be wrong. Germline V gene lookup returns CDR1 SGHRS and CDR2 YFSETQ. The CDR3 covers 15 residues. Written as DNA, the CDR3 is TGCGCCAGCAGCACGCAGGGGTCCCCCTACAATGAGCAGTACTTC. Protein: CASSTQGSPYNEQYF.

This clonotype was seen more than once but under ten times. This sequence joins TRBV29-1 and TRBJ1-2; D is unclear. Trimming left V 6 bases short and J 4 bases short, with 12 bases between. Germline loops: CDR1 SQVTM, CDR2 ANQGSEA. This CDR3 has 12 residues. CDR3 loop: CSVGGFVYGYTF. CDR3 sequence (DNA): TGCAGCGTGGGCGGGTTCGTCTATGGCTACACCTTC.

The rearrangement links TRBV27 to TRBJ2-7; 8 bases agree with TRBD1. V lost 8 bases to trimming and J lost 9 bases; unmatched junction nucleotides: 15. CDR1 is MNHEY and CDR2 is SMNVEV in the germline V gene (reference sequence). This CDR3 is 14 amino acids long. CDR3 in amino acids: CASAVETGEDGQYF. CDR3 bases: TGTGCCAGCGCCGTAGAGACAGGGGAGGACGGGCAGTACTTC.

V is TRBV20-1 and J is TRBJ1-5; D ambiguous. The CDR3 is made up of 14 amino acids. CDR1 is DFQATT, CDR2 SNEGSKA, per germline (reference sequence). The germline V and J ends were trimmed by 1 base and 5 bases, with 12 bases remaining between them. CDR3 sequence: CSARVRPADQPQHF. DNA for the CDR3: TGCAGTGCTAGAGTGCGGCCAGCCGATCAGCCCCAGCATTTT.